Listed below are T cell receptor beta chains from one sample, sequenced in a study of beta chain features in type 1 diabetes. Profiled with immunoSEQ multiplex PCR; TCRdb holds only in-frame clones, not every one. Here the sample spans about 640,000 clones, around 12% being singletons. Sequenced input: naive CD4+ T cells from blood. These receptors were taken from a man aged 25 to 45 with type 1 diabetes. Both conserved end residues are part of each CDR3. Each record gives: CDR3 DNA, CDR3 protein, D gene, J gene, V gene, clone size. D genes are given only for firm matches. Clone size, where shown, is once, few, many, or a class for clones that have expanded.

DNA: TGTGCCAGCAGCTCGGGGCCCTACGAGCAGTACTTC; CDR3: CASSSGPYEQYF; D: NA; J: TRBJ2-7; V: TRBV11-2; size: NA
DNA: TGTGCCAGCAGCTTGAGGACAGCGCAGGAGACCCAGTACTTC; CDR3: CASSLRTAQETQYF; D: NA; J: TRBJ2-5; V: TRBV5-6; size: NA
DNA: TGTGCCAGCAGCTTAGGGGAAAGTGGCTGGCAGTACTTC; CDR3: CASSLGESGWQYF; D: NA; J: TRBJ2-7; V: TRBV11-2; size: few
DNA: TGTGCCAGCAGTAGGACAGGTCTCACCTTC; CDR3: CASSRTGLTF; D: TRBD1; J: TRBJ1-2; V: TRBV28; size: NA
DNA: TGTGCCAGCAGCTTAGGTCAGAACACTGAAGCTTTCTTT; CDR3: CASSLGQNTEAFF; D: NA; J: TRBJ1-1; V: TRBV7-9; size: few
DNA: TGTGCCAGCAGCCCCGCCGGGACCCGCAACGTCCTGACTTTC; CDR3: CASSPAGTRNVLTF; D: NA; J: TRBJ2-6; V: TRBV5-4; size: NA
DNA: TGTGCCAGCAGCGTAGAGGTTTGGGACAGTGGCTACACCTTC; CDR3: CASSVEVWDSGYTF; D: TRBD1; J: TRBJ1-2; V: TRBV9; size: NA
DNA: TGTGCCAGCTCACCCGCCGACAGGGGCACTGAAGCTTTCTTT; CDR3: CASSPADRGTEAFF; D: TRBD1; J: TRBJ1-1; V: TRBV18; size: NA
DNA: TGCAGCGTTGAACAAGGAAAGGCGTCCAACACCTTC; CDR3: CSVEQGKASNTF; D: NA; J: TRBJ1-2; V: TRBV29-1; size: few
DNA: TGTGCCAGCAGCCCCCCCGCGGGGGACGGAGCCAAAAACATTCAGTACTTC; CDR3: CASSPPAGDGAKNIQYF; D: TRBD2; J: TRBJ2-4; V: TRBV5-4; size: few
DNA: TGCGCCAGCAGCTTCGGACAGGGGAAAGAGACCCAGTACTTC; CDR3: CASSFGQGKETQYF; D: TRBD1; J: TRBJ2-5; V: TRBV5-1; size: few
DNA: TGTGCCACCAGCAGAGATTTCCGAGAGGGGGGTGAACAGTACTTC; CDR3: CATSRDFREGGEQYF; D: NA; J: TRBJ2-7; V: TRBV15; size: NA
DNA: TGTGCCACCAGCATCGGATCGGGACAGGACTATGGCTACACCTTC; CDR3: CATSIGSGQDYGYTF; D: TRBD1; J: TRBJ1-2; V: TRBV15; size: NA
DNA: TGTGCCTGGAGTCGTCAGGGAAATCAGCCCCAGCATTTT; CDR3: CAWSRQGNQPQHF; D: NA; J: TRBJ1-5; V: TRBV30; size: few
DNA: TGTGCCATCAGTGAGACCGGACAGGGCTTATCTGGACAGCCCCAGCATTTT; CDR3: CAISETGQGLSGQPQHF; D: TRBD1; J: TRBJ1-5; V: TRBV10-3; size: NA
DNA: TGTGCCAGCAGCGTAGCCGTGGAGGGGAATTCACCCCTCCACTTT; CDR3: CASSVAVEGNSPLHF; D: NA; J: TRBJ1-6; V: TRBV9; size: few
DNA: TGTGCCAGCTTCCGGACAGGGGCTAGATCTGGGGCCAACGTCCTGACTTTC; CDR3: CASFRTGARSGANVLTF; D: TRBD1; J: TRBJ2-6; V: TRBV18; size: few
DNA: TGTGCCAGCAGTCTCTGGGACAGGGCGAGTTCACCCCTCCACTTT; CDR3: CASSLWDRASSPLHF; D: TRBD1; J: TRBJ1-6; V: TRBV27; size: NA
DNA: TGTGCCAGCTCAAAGGACACGGGAAGGGTAGAGCAGTACTTC; CDR3: CASSKDTGRVEQYF; D: NA; J: TRBJ2-7; V: TRBV18; size: few
DNA: TGTGCCAGCACCAGACAGGTCTCCTATAATTCACCCCTCCACTTT; CDR3: CASTRQVSYNSPLHF; D: NA; J: TRBJ1-6; V: TRBV27; size: NA
DNA: TGCGCCAGCAGCTTGGATCCAGGGGCCGGCACAGATACGCAGTATTTT; CDR3: CASSLDPGAGTDTQYF; D: NA; J: TRBJ2-3; V: TRBV5-1; size: NA
DNA: TGTGCCAGCAGTACAGGGTCCGGGGAGCTGTTTTTT; CDR3: CASSTGSGELFF; D: NA; J: TRBJ2-2; V: TRBV27; size: few
DNA: TGTGCCAGCAGCCGGGGGACAGGGCGCGAGCAGTACTTC; CDR3: CASSRGTGREQYF; D: TRBD1; J: TRBJ2-7; V: TRBV14; size: few
DNA: TGCGCCAGCAGTCCTCCGGAGGGGGATGAAAAACTGTTTTTT; CDR3: CASSPPEGDEKLFF; D: NA; J: TRBJ1-4; V: TRBV5-1; size: few
DNA: TGCGCCAGCAGCCAAGAGGCTTGGACGACAGGGCGATCCTACGAGCAGTACTTC; CDR3: CASSQEAWTTGRSYEQYF; D: TRBD1; J: TRBJ2-7; V: TRBV4-3; size: few
DNA: TGTGCCATCAGTGTGGGTCAGACCGGTCATTCACCCCTCCACTTT; CDR3: CAISVGQTGHSPLHF; D: NA; J: TRBJ1-6; V: TRBV10-3; size: NA
DNA: TGTGCCAGCAGCTCGGACGGCTATGGCTACACCTTC; CDR3: CASSSDGYGYTF; D: NA; J: TRBJ1-2; V: TRBV7-2; size: few
DNA: TGTGCCAGCAGCTTCGGCGTCACGCGAGCCGACAGAGTGGAGTACTTC; CDR3: CASSFGVTRADRVEYF; D: NA; J: TRBJ2-7; V: TRBV5-5; size: NA
DNA: TGTGCCAGCAGCTTAGCTTTTTCCTCCGAGCAGTTCTTC; CDR3: CASSLAFSSEQFF; D: NA; J: TRBJ2-1; V: TRBV7-2; size: NA
DNA: TGTGCCAGTAGTCTAACACTACGCCCCATGAACACTGAAGCTTTCTTT; CDR3: CASSLTLRPMNTEAFF; D: NA; J: TRBJ1-1; V: TRBV19; size: NA
DNA: TGTGCCAGCAGCTTAGGCTGGACCCCAGAGACCCAGTACTTC; CDR3: CASSLGWTPETQYF; D: NA; J: TRBJ2-5; V: TRBV7-2; size: NA
DNA: TGTGCCAGTAGTAATATCCCGACGGGCGTCAAAAACATTCAGTACTTC; CDR3: CASSNIPTGVKNIQYF; D: NA; J: TRBJ2-4; V: TRBV19; size: few
DNA: TGTGCCAGCAGCCCCAGGCTTCTCTCCTACGAGCAGTACTTC; CDR3: CASSPRLLSYEQYF; D: NA; J: TRBJ2-7; V: TRBV7-9; size: few
DNA: TGTGCCAGCTCACCCTCCGGGACAGGGAGTGGCTACACCTTC; CDR3: CASSPSGTGSGYTF; D: TRBD1; J: TRBJ1-2; V: TRBV18; size: few
DNA: TGTGCCAGTAGGGGTGGGAGTGAGCAGTTCTTC; CDR3: CASRGGSEQFF; D: NA; J: TRBJ2-1; V: TRBV19; size: NA
DNA: TGCAGCGTGGGACAGGGGAATGAAAAACTGTTTTTT; CDR3: CSVGQGNEKLFF; D: TRBD1; J: TRBJ1-4; V: TRBV29-1; size: NA
DNA: TGTGCCAGCAGCCAGAGGAGGGGCGACGAGCAGTACTTC; CDR3: CASSQRRGDEQYF; D: NA; J: TRBJ2-7; V: TRBV4-2; size: few
DNA: TGTGCCAGCAGTTTAAGCAGGGGGCATCGGGACGAGCAGTACTTC; CDR3: CASSLSRGHRDEQYF; D: TRBD1; J: TRBJ2-7; V: TRBV27; size: NA
DNA: TGTGCCAGCAGCCCGGCTATGGCCGGGGAGCTGTTTTTT; CDR3: CASSPAMAGELFF; D: NA; J: TRBJ2-2; V: TRBV7-3; size: NA
DNA: TGCGCCAGCAGCCAAGCTACAGGGGCCCCTGAAAAACTGTTTTTT; CDR3: CASSQATGAPEKLFF; D: TRBD1; J: TRBJ1-4; V: TRBV4-3; size: NA
DNA: TGTGCCAGCAGCCCCTCCCCAGCGCACCAAGAGACCCAGTACTTC; CDR3: CASSPSPAHQETQYF; D: NA; J: TRBJ2-5; V: TRBV7-2; size: few
DNA: TGTGCCAGCAGCTTATTAGCCGGGTTCACAGATACGCAGTATTTT; CDR3: CASSLLAGFTDTQYF; D: NA; J: TRBJ2-3; V: TRBV7-9; size: NA
DNA: TGTGCCAGCAGCCATCGGGGGGTGAACACCGGGGAGCTGTTTTTT; CDR3: CASSHRGVNTGELFF; D: TRBD2; J: TRBJ2-2; V: TRBV7-8; size: few
DNA: TGTGCCAGCAGTGAGGCTAGCGGGGGGAATCTTGGCAATGAGCAGTTCTTC; CDR3: CASSEASGGNLGNEQFF; D: TRBD2; J: TRBJ2-1; V: TRBV25-1; size: few
DNA: TGTGCCAGCTCACCACAACGGAACACTGAAGCTTTCTTT; CDR3: CASSPQRNTEAFF; D: NA; J: TRBJ1-1; V: TRBV18; size: NA
DNA: TGCAGCGCCGGAGGCCAGTGGAACGAGCAGTACTTC; CDR3: CSAGGQWNEQYF; D: NA; J: TRBJ2-7; V: TRBV29-1; size: few
DNA: TGTGCCATCAGTCAGGGGGCAGGTAATTCACCCCTCCACTTT; CDR3: CAISQGAGNSPLHF; D: TRBD1; J: TRBJ1-6; V: TRBV10-3; size: few
DNA: TGCAGCGTTGAAGCCTACAGCGGTAACACTGAAGCTTTCTTT; CDR3: CSVEAYSGNTEAFF; D: NA; J: TRBJ1-1; V: TRBV29-1; size: few
DNA: TGCGCCAGCCGGGACGGATATCAGCCCCAGCATTTT; CDR3: CASRDGYQPQHF; D: NA; J: TRBJ1-5; V: TRBV10-2; size: NA
DNA: TGTGCCAGCAGACCGACAGGGGCTGGGGCCAACGTCCTGACTTTC; CDR3: CASRPTGAGANVLTF; D: TRBD1; J: TRBJ2-6; V: TRBV14; size: few
DNA: TGTGCCAGCAGCCACGGCAGGGACAACGAGCAGTACTTC; CDR3: CASSHGRDNEQYF; D: NA; J: TRBJ2-7; V: TRBV4-2; size: NA
DNA: TGTGCCAGCAGCTTAGCGCGGAGGTTCGACACCGGGGAGCTGTTTTTT; CDR3: CASSLARRFDTGELFF; D: NA; J: TRBJ2-2; V: TRBV7-2; size: few
DNA: TGTGCCAGCAGTCCGTCGGACAGGTCCTACGAGCAGTACTTC; CDR3: CASSPSDRSYEQYF; D: TRBD1; J: TRBJ2-7; V: TRBV27; size: few
DNA: TGCAGCGTTGAAGATGATAAGGGCTCGGAGCAGTACTTC; CDR3: CSVEDDKGSEQYF; D: NA; J: TRBJ2-7; V: TRBV29-1; size: few
DNA: TGCGCCAGCAGCCAAACCTTAGCTAGCGGGGGAGTCCAAGAGACCCAGTACTTC; CDR3: CASSQTLASGGVQETQYF; D: TRBD2; J: TRBJ2-5; V: TRBV4-3; size: NA
DNA: TGTGCCAGCAGTTTCGGACTAGCGGGTTCAACAGATACGCAGTATTTT; CDR3: CASSFGLAGSTDTQYF; D: TRBD2; J: TRBJ2-3; V: TRBV27; size: NA
DNA: TGTGCCAGCAGTTACGATAGGACGGAGACCCAGTACTTC; CDR3: CASSYDRTETQYF; D: NA; J: TRBJ2-5; V: TRBV6-5; size: NA
DNA: TGTGCCAGCAGCGTAGCCTCCGGGGGGACCTACGAGCAGTACTTC; CDR3: CASSVASGGTYEQYF; D: TRBD2; J: TRBJ2-7; V: TRBV9; size: few
DNA: TGTGCCAGCTCACCGTCATCCGGGGAGCTGTTTTTT; CDR3: CASSPSSGELFF; D: NA; J: TRBJ2-2; V: TRBV18; size: NA
DNA: TGCGCCAGCAGCCCCGAAGGGCTAGCGGGGAGAATTAAGTACTTC; CDR3: CASSPEGLAGRIKYF; D: TRBD2; J: TRBJ2-7; V: TRBV5-1; size: NA